The 2 T cell receptor beta chains given below trace back to one sample, sequenced in a study of a mutant IDH1 vaccine in newly diagnosed glioma. These receptors lack a known antigen. Sequencing used immunoSEQ multiplex PCR; TCRdb keeps in-frame clones, though not all of them. The repertoire includes roughly 26,000 clones, less than 85% of them detected once, and 31% sits in the top ten. As for time point: week 35, safety follow-up. Each dose delivered 300 ug of mutant IDH1 20-mer peptide subcutaneously with imiquimod. Sequencing was performed on PBMCs, taken from a glioma patient whose treatment included an IDH1 peptide vaccine. The receptor source for this set is a man between 25 and 39 years old with glioma.

This chain uses TRBV7-2 with TRBJ2-5, with D unclear. The germline gives CDR1 SGHTA, CDR2 FQGNSA. The V end was cut by 5 bases, the J end by 1 base, with 5 bases between. The CDR3 loop spans 12 amino acids. The CDR3 loop reads CASSRTQETQYF. The CDR3 coding sequence is TGTGCCAGCAGCCGGACCCAAGAGACCCAGTACTTC.

V and J are TRBV15 and TRBJ1-5, with a weak D call TRBD1 (6 bases). The CDR3 loop spans 17 amino acids. Per the germline V gene, CDR1 is LNHNV and CDR2 is YYDKDF (reference sequence). The ends were cut back, 0 bases at V and 5 bases at J, with 17 bases in the middle. CDR3 bases: TGTGCCACCAGCAGAGAGCGGGAGACAGGCCTCGATCAGCCCCAGCATTTT. It encodes CATSRERETGLDQPQHF.